This T cell receptor beta chain is from a study of OX40 agonist ivuxolimab in advanced cancers. Broader study findings: Compared with others, partial responders at 0.1-3.0 mg/kg displayed clonal expansion among the lowest. At doses 0.1 to 3.0 mg/kg, CD4+ and CD8+ clones expanded.

The CDR3 extends over 12 amino acids. In germline, CDR1 is ENHRY, CDR2 SYGVKD. V was trimmed by 0 bases and J by 11 bases, leaving 10 bases between them. About this clone itself: Its antigen remains unidentified.

Generated by immunoSEQ multiplex PCR, the TCRdb table keeps only in-frame clones and is missing some. The sample shows 64,000 or so clones, approximately 83% of them seen only once. The material was CD4+ or CD8+ T cells sorted from blood, obtained in a trial of the OX40 agonist ivuxolimab. This chain links TRBV10-3 with TRBJ1-1; the D is unclear. This receptor was obtained from an adult with an advanced solid tumor such as melanoma, head and neck, liver or kidney cancer. The CDR3 loop reads CAISESRAMAFF. CDR3 sequence (DNA): TGTGCCATCAGTGAGTCGAGGGCTATGGCTTTCTTT.